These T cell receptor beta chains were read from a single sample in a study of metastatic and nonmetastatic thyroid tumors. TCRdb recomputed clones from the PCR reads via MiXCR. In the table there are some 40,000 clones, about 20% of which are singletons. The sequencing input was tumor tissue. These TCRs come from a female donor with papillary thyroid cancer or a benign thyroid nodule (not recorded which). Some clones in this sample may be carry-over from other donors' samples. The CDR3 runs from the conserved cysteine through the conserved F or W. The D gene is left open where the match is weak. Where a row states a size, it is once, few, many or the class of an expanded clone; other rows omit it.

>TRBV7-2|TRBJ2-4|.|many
CASRPFPHSGIQYF
TGTGCCAGCAGACCATTCCCTCACTCAGGCATTCAGTACTTC
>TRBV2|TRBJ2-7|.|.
CASSPHVHEQYF
TGTGCCAGCAGCCCACACGTCCACGAGCAGTACTTC
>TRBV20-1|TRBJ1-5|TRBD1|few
CSARPGGQNNQPQHF
TGCAGTGCTAGACCAGGGGGACAGAACAATCAGCCCCAGCATTTT
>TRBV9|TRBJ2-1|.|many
CASSVGSYNEQFF
TGTGCCAGCAGCGTTGGCTCCTACAATGAGCAGTTCTTC
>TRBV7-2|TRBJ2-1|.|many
CASSLAWTGYNEQFF
TGTGCCAGCAGCTTAGCCTGGACGGGGTACAATGAGCAGTTCTTC
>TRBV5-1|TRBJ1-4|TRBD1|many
CASSDGDRAREKLFF
TGCGCCAGCAGCGATGGGGACAGGGCGCGGGAAAAACTGTTTTTT
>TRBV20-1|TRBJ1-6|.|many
CSAGRDARGYNSPLHF
TGCAGTGCCGGCCGGGACGCTCGCGGATATAATTCACCCCTCCACTTT
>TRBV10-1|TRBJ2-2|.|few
CASSESLGADTGELFF
TGCGCCAGCAGTGAGTCGTTAGGGGCTGACACCGGGGAGCTGTTTTTT
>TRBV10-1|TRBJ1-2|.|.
CASSERTGDGCTF
TGCGCCAGCAGTGAACGTACAGGTGATGGCTGCACCTTC
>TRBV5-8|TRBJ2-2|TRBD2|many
CASSLTGRGTGELFF
TGTGCCAGCAGCCTGACCGGGAGGGGCACCGGGGAGCTGTTTTTT
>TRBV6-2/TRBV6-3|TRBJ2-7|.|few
CASSYSRLSGSFYEQYF
TGTGCCAGCAGTTACTCGAGACTATCGGGATCCTTCTACGAGCAGTACTTC
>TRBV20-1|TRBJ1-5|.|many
CSARAVWAKGERGNQPQHF
TGCAGTGCTAGAGCGGTTTGGGCGAAAGGGGAAAGGGGCAATCAGCCCCAGCATTTT
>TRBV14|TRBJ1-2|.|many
CASSQAYGHSTHYGYTF
TGTGCCAGCAGCCAAGCATACGGACATTCGACGCACTATGGCTACACCTTC
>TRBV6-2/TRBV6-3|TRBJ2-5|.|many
CASTPRMGGETQYF
TGTGCCAGCACTCCAAGGATGGGCGGGGAGACCCAGTACTTC
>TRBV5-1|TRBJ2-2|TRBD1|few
CASSQGTGFGELFF
TGCGCCAGCAGCCAAGGGACAGGGTTCGGGGAGCTGTTTTTT
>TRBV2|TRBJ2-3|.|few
CASSESTGSTDTQYF
TGTGCCAGCAGTGAAAGTACGGGTAGCACAGATACGCAGTATTTT
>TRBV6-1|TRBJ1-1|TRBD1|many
CASSRDRGLTEAFF
TGTGCCAGCAGTCGGGACAGGGGGCTTACTGAAGCTTTCTTT